A selection of T cell receptor beta chains follows, all from one sample in a study of T cell responses to AZD1222 COVID-19 vaccine. TCRdb keeps only in-frame clones here, not all; method: immunoSEQ multiplex PCR. The data contain about 84,000 clones, approximately 85% of them singletons. Sample: peripheral blood, taken 28 days after the second AZD1222 dose. Receptors were obtained from an adult who received the AZD1222 COVID-19 vaccine. Both conserved end residues are part of each CDR3. Each record gives: D gene, V gene, clone size, J gene, CDR3 DNA, CDR3 protein. A D gene is named only where the DNA matches it firmly. The size of a clone is reported for some rows only, either as once, few or many, or as a class for expanded clones.

.	TRBV4-3	once	TRBJ1-1	TGCGCCAGCAGCCAAGATTGGGTGAACACTGAAGCTTTCTTT	CASSQDWVNTEAFF
.	TRBV6-5	.	TRBJ1-1	TGTGCCAGCAGTTACGGGGCAGGGGTGGGCACTGAAGCTTTCTTT	CASSYGAGVGTEAFF
.	TRBV18	.	TRBJ1-2	TGTGCCAGCTCACCAGCTGGGGGCTCCGGATATTTGGGCTACACCTTC	CASSPAGGSGYLGYTF
.	TRBV5-6	.	TRBJ1-2	TGTGCCAGCAGCTTGGTTGGTCAGACCGGCTATGGCTACACCTTC	CASSLVGQTGYGYTF
TRBD1	TRBV2	.	TRBJ1-6	TGTGCCAGCGTCAGACAGGGTTATAATTCACCCCTCCACTTT	CASVRQGYNSPLHF
.	TRBV13	few	TRBJ1-2	TGTGCCTCAGCAGTTCAGCCCGGAGGCTACACCTTC	CASAVQPGGYTF
TRBD1	TRBV5-1	.	TRBJ2-7	TGCGCCAGCAGCCCCGGACAGGGAGGCTACGAGCAGTACTTC	CASSPGQGGYEQYF
TRBD1	TRBV9	.	TRBJ2-7	TGTGCCAGCAGCGTAGCTCCAGGGGGCGTTCATGTCTTGTACTTC	CASSVAPGGVHVLYF
TRBD2	TRBV15	.	TRBJ2-7	TGTGCCACCACTAGCGGGGGATCCTACGAGCAGTACTTC	CATTSGGSYEQYF
TRBD1	TRBV24-1	.	TRBJ1-2	TGTGCCACCAGTGACTACACAGGGGTCGGCTACACCTTC	CATSDYTGVGYTF
.	TRBV5-4	.	TRBJ2-5	TGTGCCAGCAGCTTGTACACTAGCCAAAAGAGGGCGACCCAGTACTTC	CASSLYTSQKRATQYF
.	TRBV18	.	TRBJ1-2	TGTGCCAGCTCACCGGGGGGGAGTTCTGGTTATGGCTACACCTTC	CASSPGGSSGYGYTF
.	TRBV30	.	TRBJ2-2	TGTGCCTGGAGCCTCACGGGACTTCTTCCCGGGGAGCTGTTTTTT	CAWSLTGLLPGELFF
.	TRBV6-5	once	TRBJ1-2	TGTGCCAGCAGTTACGGGGATGGCTACACCTTC	CASSYGDGYTF
TRBD1	TRBV7-2	.	TRBJ1-5	TGTGCCAGCAGCTTCACCGGGACAGAATACAATCAGCCCCAGCATTTT	CASSFTGTEYNQPQHF
TRBD2	TRBV5-4	.	TRBJ2-5	TGTGCCAGCAGCCGAGCGCTAGCGGGAGCTGAGACCCAGTACTTC	CASSRALAGAETQYF
TRBD1	TRBV11-2	.	TRBJ1-2	TGTGCCAGCAGCTTCCGGGACAGGTCAGTCGACTATGGCTACACCTTC	CASSFRDRSVDYGYTF
.	TRBV5-6	.	TRBJ1-1	TGTGCCAGCAGCTTGGACAGTTCTCGGGCCTTCTTT	CASSLDSSRAFF
.	TRBV6-2/TRBV6-3	.	TRBJ1-5	TGTGCCAGCAGTTACTCAGCCTTGAGAGGCCTCAAACAGCCCCAGCATTTT	CASSYSALRGLKQPQHF
TRBD1	TRBV7-9	.	TRBJ2-5	TGTGCCAGCAGCACCCGGGACAGGGGAAGGCAAGAGACCCAGTACTTC	CASSTRDRGRQETQYF
.	TRBV28	.	TRBJ1-2	TGTGCCAGCAGTAGTGAGGGGTCTGGGGGCTACACCTTC	CASSSEGSGGYTF
.	TRBV7-9	.	TRBJ1-4	TGTGCCAGCAGCCGCCTCGGTTCAATTAATGAAAAACTGTTTTTT	CASSRLGSINEKLFF
.	TRBV29-1	.	TRBJ1-1	TGCAGCGTTAAAATGGAATCGGAAGCTTTCTTT	CSVKMESEAFF
TRBD1	TRBV18	.	TRBJ1-1	TGTGCCAGCTCGCGCGACAGGGCGGTAACAAACACTGAAGCTTTCTTT	CASSRDRAVTNTEAFF
TRBD2	TRBV4-3	.	TRBJ2-1	TGCGCCAGCAGCCCACAACTAGCGGGAGGGAACAATGAGCAGTTCTTC	CASSPQLAGGNNEQFF
.	TRBV28	.	TRBJ1-3	TGTGCCAGCGGGAGAGGGGGAAACACCATATATTTT	CASGRGGNTIYF
.	TRBV24-1	.	TRBJ1-1	TGTGCCACCAGTCCGGACGGGAACACTGAAGCTTTCTTT	CATSPDGNTEAFF
TRBD1	TRBV6-5	.	TRBJ1-4	TGTGCCAGCAGTTATTCTGACAGGGGGAGGGAAAAACTGTTTTTT	CASSYSDRGREKLFF
.	TRBV28	few	TRBJ1-5	TGTGCCAGCAAGGGAGGGCAGCATCAGCCCCAGCATTTT	CASKGGQHQPQHF
.	TRBV19	.	TRBJ2-6	TGTGCCAGTTCCCGGGGGAGGATCTCTGGGGCCAACGTCCTGACTTTC	CASSRGRISGANVLTF
.	TRBV9	.	TRBJ1-5	TGTGCCAGCAGCGTAGACGGGGCCGGTCAGCCCCAGCATTTT	CASSVDGAGQPQHF
.	TRBV11-2	.	TRBJ1-2	TGTGCCAGCAGCCCCGGCCGGATAGGTGGCTACACCTTC	CASSPGRIGGYTF
.	TRBV27	few	TRBJ1-5	TGTGCCAGCAGCCGGGACATCGGTCAGCCCCAGCATTTT	CASSRDIGQPQHF
.	TRBV4-3	.	TRBJ1-4	TGCGCCAGCAGCCCTGGGCGGGGAGAACTCCTACATGGAAAACTGTTTTTT	CASSPGRGELLHGKLFF
.	TRBV9	.	TRBJ2-5	TGTGCCAGCAGTGAATTGAGCAGGCCGCAAGAGACCCAGTACTTC	CASSELSRPQETQYF
TRBD1	TRBV5-6	.	TRBJ1-2	TGTGCCAGCAGCCTGGGACAGACCTCCTATGGCTACACCTTC	CASSLGQTSYGYTF
.	TRBV2	.	TRBJ1-2	TGTGCCAGCAATGGACAGAAGATCCTTAACTATGGCTACACCTTC	CASNGQKILNYGYTF
.	TRBV7-8	.	TRBJ1-2	TGTGCCAGCAGCATACCGTCAGGGCTTTACACCTTC	CASSIPSGLYTF